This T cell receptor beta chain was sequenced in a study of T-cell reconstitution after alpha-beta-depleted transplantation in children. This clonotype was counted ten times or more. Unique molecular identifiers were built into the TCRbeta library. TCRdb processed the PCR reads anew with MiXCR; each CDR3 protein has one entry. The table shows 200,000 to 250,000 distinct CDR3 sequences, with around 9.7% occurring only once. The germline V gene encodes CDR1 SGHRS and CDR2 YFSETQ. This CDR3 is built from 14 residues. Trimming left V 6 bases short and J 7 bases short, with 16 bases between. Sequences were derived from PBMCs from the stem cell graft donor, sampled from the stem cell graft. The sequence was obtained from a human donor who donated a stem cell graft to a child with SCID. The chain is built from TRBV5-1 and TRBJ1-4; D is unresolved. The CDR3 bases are TGCGCCAGCAAGAGCGACCCGACGGGTGAAAAACTGTTTTTT. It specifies CASKSDPTGEKLFF.